This T cell receptor (beta chain) was documented in a study of T and B cells in COVID-19 patients. Whole-study context: COVID-19 patients gave peripheral blood either during active infection or after recovery. Critical illness requiring mechanical ventilation or extracorporeal membrane oxygenation affected 12 of 20 active-infection patients. Whole-study findings and limits: Clonality of TRB repertoires was high in active COVID-19; recovery brought above-healthy diversity and richness. Sorted SARS-CoV-2-responsive or tetramer+ T cells and CD4+, regulatory and CD8+ subsets were not yet sequenced.

Unmatched junction bases numbered 7, after V lost 9 bases and J lost 7 bases. The V gene's germline CDR1 is LNHDA and CDR2 SQIVND (reference sequence). The CDR3 consists of 13 residues. From blood, about 250-550 ng of genomic DNA served as TRB template. TRB rearrangements were amplified by multiplex PCR with BIOMED2 TRB-A/B primers. TCRdb used MiXCR to reprocess the multiplex PCR reads, holding one entry per CDR3 protein. The sample contains more than 9,000 distinct CDR3 sequences, around 27% of which appear only once. A note on this clonotype: Its matching antigen is unknown.

This receptor was taken from a human donor who had recovered from COVID-19. The chain recombines TRBV19 with TRBJ2-2; 8 bases align to TRBD2. Sequencing was done on a sample of blood. The CDR3 spells CASPRGTSGELFF. In DNA form, the CDR3 reads TGTGCCAGCCCTAGGGGGACTAGCGGGGAGCTGTTTTTT.